This record looks at one TCR beta chain sequence and its context. The repertoire was sequenced with immunoSEQ multiplex PCR; TCRdb's copy has only in-frame clones and lacks some. The sample records roughly 2 million clones, approximately 94% being singletons. This entry is derived from a study of shared clonotypes between healthy human individuals. CD8 cells classed as naive were CD45RO-negative and positively selected for CCR7, excluding terminally differentiated effector memory CD45RA+ cells. The length of the CDR3 is 14 residues. CDR1 and CDR2 (germline): PRHDT, FYEKMQ (reference sequence). Trimming took off 4 bases at V and 4 bases at J, with 13 bases between the two ends.

The TCR was taken from a man between 18 and 35 years old in good health. Sequencing was carried out using naive CD8+ T cells sorted from blood. The chain uses TRBV13 and TRBJ1-2; D not resolved. CDR3 region: CASSSRGASYGYTF. DNA of the CDR3: TGTGCCAGCAGCTCCCGGGGAGCGAGCTATGGCTACACCTTC.